These 26 T cell receptor beta chains were sequenced from one sample in a study of blood T cells in healthy people across ages. With a J-beta primer mix and a sample-barcoded 5' primer, a second PCR ran 7 to 11 cycles. TCRdb analysed the 5' RACE reads with MiXCR anew, one entry per CDR3 protein. The sample includes around 1,100,000 distinct CDR3 sequences, around two fifths of them seen just once. Material: blood. The origin of the receptors is a young man in good health.

V gene TRBV7-2 combines with J gene TRBJ1-4; 7 bases align to TRBD1. The CDR3 contains 17 residues. With V trimmed by 1 base and J by 7 bases, 12 bases remained unmatched. Germline values: CDR1 SGHTA, CDR2 FQGNSA. CDR3 protein: CASSLVGGTEEGEKLFF. DNA for the CDR3: TGTGCCAGCAGCTTAGTAGGCGGGACAGAGGAAGGTGAAAAACTGTTTTTT. Complete variable domain (other parts from reference TRBV7-2 and TRBJ1-4): GAGVSQSPSNKVTEKGKDVELRCDPISGHTALYWYRQSLGQGLEFLIYFQGNSAPDKSGLPSDRFSAERTGGSVSTLTIQRTQQEDSAVYLCASSLVGGTEEGEKLFFGSGTQLSVL.

This clonotype was detected a few times. V usage is TRBV20-1 and J usage is TRBJ1-5, with D perhaps TRBD1 (5 bases). Germline V gives CDR1 DFQATT, CDR2 SNEGSKA (reference sequence). With 0 bases removed from V and 9 bases from J, the gap between germline ends came to 15 bases. The CDR3 has 14 amino acids. CDR3 sequence (DNA): TGCAGTGCTAGAGATCGGGGCAGCCAGGGGCCCCAGCATTTT. It encodes CSARDRGSQGPQHF.

The J gene is TRBJ2-5, the V gene TRBV27; D is perhaps TRBD1 (5 bases). The DNA matches TRBJ2-7 better at its end, which makes the J call doubtful. Germline V CDR1 and CDR2: MNHEY, SMNVEV (reference sequence). The CDR3 is 15 amino acids. CDR3 sequence: CASSPDRRVADEQYF. CDR3 nucleotide sequence: TGTGCCAGCAGTCCGGACCGCAGGGTAGCAGACGAGCAGTACTTC.

A word on this clonotype: A read error may produce the germline difference seen at one junction end. This chain uses TRBV13 with TRBJ2-5, with D possibly matching TRBD1 (6 bases). The CDR3 totals 13 residues. From germline, CDR1 is PRHDT and CDR2 FYEKMQ (reference sequence). The chain's CDR3 is CASGFQGQETQYF. The DNA for the CDR3 is TGTGCCAGCGGCTTTCAGGGGCAAGAGACCCAGTACTTC.

On this clonotype: A much bigger clone sits one base away, suggesting this may be a read error. This chain joins TRBV29-1 and TRBJ2-5; D is perhaps TRBD1 (5 bases). This CDR3 is 14 amino acids long. Germline V gene lookup returns CDR1 SQVTM and CDR2 ANQGSEA. CDR3 in amino acids: CSVEVSPADNEQYF. In nucleotides, the CDR3 is TGCAGCGTAGAAGTCTCCCCGGCGGACAATGAGCAGTACTTC. Complete variable domain (other parts from reference TRBV29-1 and TRBJ2-5): SAVISQKPSRDICQRGTSLTIQCQVDSQVTMMFWYRQQPGQSLTLIATANQGSEATYESGFVIDKFPISRPNLTFSTLTVSNMSPEDSSIYLCSVEVSPADNEQYFGPGTRLLVL.

This chain links TRBV20-1 with TRBJ2-1; D possibly matches TRBD1 or TRBD2 (5 bases each). From germline, CDR1 is DFQATT and CDR2 SNEGSKA (reference sequence). The CDR3 length is 16 residues. Between the trimmed V and J ends, which lost 4 bases and 2 bases, there was a span of 18 bases. Written as DNA, the CDR3 is TGCAGTGCTACACCCCCGGGGCAGGTGGCCTACAATGAGCAGTTCTTC. It is translated as CSATPPGQVAYNEQFF.

This rearrangement joins TRBV29-1 to TRBJ2-1; D not certain. Between the trimmed V and J ends, which lost 4 bases and 9 bases, there was a span of 13 bases. The germline gives CDR1 SQVTM, CDR2 ANQGSEA. The CDR3 has 12 residues. The CDR3 DNA is TGCAGCGTTGCTTCCACCAGACGTGAGCAGTTCTTC. Its translation: CSVASTRREQFF.

This sequence joins TRBV5-5 and TRBJ1-6; weak D call: TRBD1 (5 bases). Germline V lookup: CDR1 SGHKS, CDR2 YYEKEE (reference sequence). The CDR3 spans 15 residues. The V end was cut by 0 bases, the J end by 5 bases, with 9 bases between. Here the CDR3 DNA reads TGTGCCAGCAGCTTGGCCGGGACGGATAATTCACCCCTCCACTTT. Translation: CASSLAGTDNSPLHF.

This clonotype was counted only a few times. The gene calls are TRBV6-6 and TRBJ2-1; D not certain. Matching the DNA end better, TRBJ2-7 makes the J call doubtful. Germline CDR1 MNHNY, CDR2 SVGAGI (reference sequence). The CDR3 sequence is 16 residues long. In DNA form, the CDR3 reads TGTGCCAGCAGTGGCCGAGACGGCAGCTCCTACAATGAGCAGTACTTC. It specifies CASSGRDGSSYNEQYF.

V usage is TRBV20-1 and J usage is TRBJ2-2, with TRBD2 identical over 9 bases. The CDR3 has 16 amino acids. With 1 base clipped from V and 1 base from J, the junction kept 4 bases outside the gene matches. CDR1 is DFQATT, CDR2 SNEGSKA, per germline (reference sequence). Written as DNA, the CDR3 is TGCAGTGCTAGAGTCGCTAGCGGGAAGAACACCGGGGAGCTGTTTTTT. Protein: CSARVASGKNTGELFF.

The J gene is TRBJ2-7, the V gene TRBV12-3 or TRBV12-4, with a possible D match to TRBD1 (5 bases). This CDR3 contains 12 residues. V was trimmed by 4 bases and J by 4 bases, leaving 8 bases between them. The CDR3 DNA is TGTGCCAGCAGTTCAGGGATTTACGAGCAGTACTTC. Its protein is CASSSGIYEQYF.

This chain connects TRBV6-1 to TRBJ2-5, with D perhaps TRBD1 (5 bases). The ends were cut back, 6 bases at V and 1 base at J, with 15 bases in the middle. The CDR3 runs 15 residues. CDR1 and CDR2 from the germline V gene are MNHNS and SASEGT. This chain's CDR3 is CASRQITGSQETQYF. CDR3 DNA sequence: TGTGCCAGCAGACAAATTACAGGATCCCAAGAGACCCAGTACTTC.

The chain recombines TRBV12-3 or TRBV12-4 with TRBJ2-7; 11 bases fit TRBD1. The V and J ends lost 5 bases and 6 bases, in that order; junction bases with no gene match: 6. CDR3 length: 14 amino acids. This CDR3 is CASSVRDRGVEQYF. CDR3 DNA: TGTGCCAGCAGTGTCCGGGACAGGGGGGTCGAGCAGTACTTC.

This clonotype occurred a few times. This chain connects TRBV7-2 to TRBJ1-2; D is undetermined. Germline loops: CDR1 SGHTA, CDR2 FQGNSA. The CDR3 has 16 amino acids. V was clipped by 4 bases and J by 0 bases, with 15 bases between them. The CDR3 nucleotides read TGTGCCAGCAGCTCCCCCCCGGATGAGGCTAACTATGGCTACACCTTC. Its translation is CASSSPPDEANYGYTF.

The chain uses TRBV3-1 and TRBJ1-2; no clear D gene. The CDR3 extends over 13 amino acids. Germline V gene lookup returns CDR1 LGHDT and CDR2 YNNKEL (reference sequence). The V and J ends lost 2 bases and 4 bases respectively, with 8 bases between them. The CDR3, as DNA: TGTGCCAGCAGCCAAATGGGGATCTATGGCTACACCTTC. Its translation is CASSQMGIYGYTF.

This clonotype is a singleton in its sample. The chain uses TRBV2 and TRBJ2-1; the D gene could be TRBD1 or TRBD2 (6 bases each). V was trimmed by 7 bases and J by 0 bases, leaving 10 bases between them. Germline CDR1 and CDR2: SNHLY and FYNNEI. The CDR3 sequence is 14 residues long. In nucleotides, the CDR3 is TGTGCCAGCAAGGGGGGTCGCTCCTACAATGAGCAGTTCTTC. This codes for CASKGGRSYNEQFF.

Here the CDR3 reads CASSQTLWTGGRSNEKLFF. The DNA for the CDR3 is TGTGCCAGCAGCCAGACCCTATGGACAGGGGGCAGGTCTAATGAAAAACTGTTTTTT. The V gene is TRBV4-2, the J gene TRBJ1-4, with 11 bases aligning to TRBD1. Germline CDR1 LGHNA, CDR2 YNFKEQ. This CDR3 is 19 amino acids long. Germline trimming cut 3 bases from V and 3 bases from J; bases unmatched to any gene: 12.

The gene calls are TRBV7-6 and TRBJ1-5, with a weak D call TRBD1 (6 bases). This CDR3 has 15 amino acids. Germline V gives CDR1 SGHVS, CDR2 FNYEAQ. V was trimmed by 5 bases and J by 4 bases, leaving 15 bases between them. The CDR3 region has the DNA TGTGCCAGCAGCCCCATTCAGGGGCTGAATCAGCCCCAGCATTTT. Protein product: CASSPIQGLNQPQHF.

This clonotype was observed a few times. The gene calls are TRBV6-2 or TRBV6-3 and TRBJ1-5; no clear D gene. The CDR3 runs 16 residues. Germline CDR1 reads MNHEY; CDR2 reads SVGEGT. With 6 bases removed from V and 0 bases from J, the gap between germline ends came to 15 bases. The CDR3 DNA is TGTGCCAGCAGCTCCTCCCGGCGAAGTAGCAATCAGCCCCAGCATTTT. It is translated as CASSSSRRSSNQPQHF.

This clonotype was seen a handful of times. CDR3 in DNA: TGCAGTGCTAGAGTGGGGGGAAGTGGCTACACCTTC. Translated, it gives CSARVGGSGYTF. The chain employs TRBV20-1 and TRBJ1-2; the D gene is possibly TRBD1 (5 bases). Germline CDR1 DFQATT, CDR2 SNEGSKA (reference sequence). Trimming removed 1 base from V and 7 bases from J, with 10 bases in between. CDR3 length: 12 amino acids.

The CDR3 nucleotides read TGCAGTGCTAGAGGTGACCGGGCGCGCACTGAAGCTTTCTTT. It yields the protein CSARGDRARTEAFF. V usage is TRBV20-1 and J usage is TRBJ1-1, with D unclear. Germline CDR1 is DFQATT and CDR2 is SNEGSKA (reference sequence). Trimming took off 1 base at V and 4 bases at J, with 13 bases between the two ends. This CDR3 spans 14 amino acids.

At least ten counts were recorded for this clonotype. The genes are TRBV6-5 and TRBJ2-1, with 8 bases lining up with TRBD1. J lost 10 bases, V lost 4 bases, and 9 bases had no gene match. Germline V gives CDR1 MNHEY, CDR2 SVGAGI. This CDR3 spans 14 amino acids. CDR3 loop: CASSSPTGGKEQFF. In DNA, the CDR3 is TGTGCCAGCAGTTCCCCCACAGGGGGGAAGGAGCAGTTCTTC.

This clonotype has only a few counts. CDR3 loop: CSALGQENYGYTF. The CDR3 DNA is TGCAGTGCTCTGGGACAGGAGAACTATGGCTACACCTTC. The chain is built from TRBV20-1 and TRBJ1-2; TRBD1 matches 8 bases. The CDR3 runs 13 residues. The trim removed 5 bases at V and 2 bases at J, leaving 4 bases unmatched. In germline, CDR1 is DFQATT, CDR2 SNEGSKA (reference sequence).

V usage is TRBV24-1 and J usage is TRBJ2-7; 8 nucleotides match TRBD1. Germline CDR1 KGHDR, CDR2 SFDVKD. V dropped 5 bases and J dropped 4; count of bases not matched to a gene: 6. The CDR3 is 14 amino acids. The CDR3 spells CATSGPGQVYEQYF. DNA for the CDR3: TGTGCCACCAGTGGGCCGGGACAGGTTTACGAGCAGTACTTC.

This chain uses TRBV20-1 with TRBJ2-1, with 10 bases fitting TRBD2. There are 15 residues in the CDR3. The V and J ends lost 4 bases and 4 bases, in that order; junction bases with no gene match: 7. The V gene's germline CDR1 is DFQATT and CDR2 SNEGSKA (reference sequence). CDR3 nucleotide sequence: TGCAGTGCTAACCAACTAGCGGGGTATTACAATGAGCAGTTCTTC. Its protein is CSANQLAGYYNEQFF.

The chain links TRBV9 to TRBJ1-2; D possibly corresponds to TRBD1 (5 bases). This CDR3 comprises 12 residues. Germline V gene lookup returns CDR1 SGDLS and CDR2 YYNGEE. The germline V and J ends were trimmed by 0 bases and 6 bases, with 6 bases remaining between them. CDR3 DNA: TGTGCCAGCAGCGTAGGACAGAATGGCTACACCTTC. Its protein product is CASSVGQNGYTF.